A selection of T cell receptor beta chains follows, all from one sample in a study of cytomegalovirus exposure and HLA in healthy donors. Method: immunoSEQ multiplex PCR; TCRdb's copy keeps in-frame clones and lacks some. In the table there are approximately 180,000 clones, about three quarters of which are singletons. The sequencing input was PBMCs. The receptors here all came from a woman in her thirties or forties in good health and CMV-seronegative. The CDR3 runs from the conserved cysteine through the conserved F or W. The D gene is left open where the match is weak. Clone size is stated in some rows and not others, as once, few, many or a class when expanded.

D,size,V,J,CDR3,DNA
-,-,TRBV7-3,TRBJ2-2,CASSPRGGANTGELFF,TGTGCCAGCAGTCCCAGGGGCGGAGCGAACACCGGGGAGCTGTTTTTT
TRBD2,-,TRBV7-2,TRBJ2-1,CASSPRGSGTLGDEQFF,TGTGCCAGCAGCCCTCGGGGTAGCGGGACCCTTGGGGATGAGCAGTTCTTC
-,-,TRBV30,TRBJ1-2,CAWSRGNGYTF,TGTGCCTGGAGTAGGGGTAATGGCTACACCTTC
TRBD1,-,TRBV7-2,TRBJ2-1,CASNSRDSVNEQFF,TGTGCCAGCAACAGCCGGGACAGTGTCAATGAGCAGTTCTTC
TRBD2,-,TRBV27,TRBJ2-1,CASTRGLEGNEQFF,TGTGCCAGCACTCGGGGACTAGAAGGCAATGAGCAGTTCTTC
-,-,TRBV5-1,TRBJ2-1,CASSYVTGEASNEQFF,TGCGCCAGCAGCTATGTAACGGGGGAGGCCTCGAATGAGCAGTTCTTC
TRBD2,-,TRBV7-9,TRBJ2-2,CASSPRGTSYGGELFF,TGTGCCAGCAGCCCCCGTGGGACTAGCTACGGCGGGGAGCTGTTTTTT
-,-,TRBV4-3,TRBJ2-2,CASSQDGIVGLTGELFF,TGCGCCAGCAGCCAAGACGGTATAGTGGGGCTAACCGGGGAGCTGTTTTTT
TRBD1,-,TRBV18,TRBJ1-2,CASSPGQGDYGYTF,TGTGCCAGCTCACCGGGACAGGGTGACTATGGCTACACCTTC
TRBD2,-,TRBV9,TRBJ2-5,CASSVDPAGPQETQYF,TGTGCCAGCAGCGTAGATCCAGCGGGACCCCAAGAGACCCAGTACTTC
-,-,TRBV15,TRBJ2-5,CATNAGQETQYF,TGTGCCACCAATGCGGGACAAGAGACCCAGTACTTC
-,-,TRBV27,TRBJ2-5,CASSPYPPRGETQYF,TGTGCCAGCAGTCCTTACCCTCCCCGAGGAGAGACCCAGTACTTC
-,-,TRBV2,TRBJ1-3,CASASGEGNTIYF,TGTGCCAGCGCCTCAGGGGAAGGAAACACCATATATTTT
TRBD1,-,TRBV2,TRBJ1-5,CASNDQGALGQPQHF,TGTGCCAGCAACGATCAGGGGGCGCTGGGACAGCCCCAGCATTTT
-,once,TRBV19,TRBJ1-1,CASSIVAGAEAFF,TGTGCCAGTAGTATAGTGGCGGGGGCTGAAGCTTTCTTT
-,-,TRBV5-1,TRBJ1-2,CASSLAGMEVPGYGYTF,TGCGCCAGCAGCTTGGCCGGAATGGAGGTTCCCGGGTATGGCTACACCTTC
TRBD2,-,TRBV10-3,TRBJ2-1,CAISEPSGQKGSYNEQFF,TGTGCCATCAGTGAGCCTAGCGGCCAGAAGGGGTCCTACAATGAGCAGTTCTTC
TRBD1,-,TRBV4-3,TRBJ1-6,CASSQGADRVWNSPLHF,TGCGCCAGCAGCCAAGGGGCGGACAGGGTTTGGAATTCACCCCTCCACTTT
TRBD1,-,TRBV19,TRBJ1-5,CASTLGDRGNQPQHF,TGTGCCAGTACCCTCGGCGACAGGGGGAACCAGCCCCAGCATTTT
-,few,TRBV29-1,TRBJ2-1,CSVEAGSSYNEQFF,TGCAGCGTTGAGGCCGGGAGCTCCTACAATGAGCAGTTCTTC
TRBD1,-,TRBV7-2,TRBJ1-2,CASSLGDRVSGYTF,TGTGCCAGCAGCTTAGGGGACAGGGTGTCCGGCTACACCTTC
-,-,TRBV30,TRBJ2-7,CAWSVLGQYEQYF,TGTGCCTGGAGTGTACTAGGGCAATACGAGCAGTACTTC
TRBD1,-,TRBV29-1,TRBJ1-1,CSVDRGRGTEAFF,TGCAGCGTGGACAGGGGGCGAGGCACTGAAGCTTTCTTT
TRBD1,-,TRBV18,TRBJ1-1,CASSPPQGANTEAFF,TGTGCCAGCTCACCACCGCAGGGGGCTAACACTGAAGCTTTCTTT
TRBD2,-,TRBV30,TRBJ2-1,CAWTSGSYEQFF,TGTGCCTGGACTAGCGGGTCCTATGAGCAGTTCTTC
TRBD1,-,TRBV19,TRBJ1-1,CASSDRRRQGGLGTEAFF,TGTGCCAGTAGTGACCGTCGGCGACAGGGAGGACTGGGTACTGAAGCTTTCTTT
-,-,TRBV5-6,TRBJ2-2,CASKSDRSDTGELFF,TGTGCCAGCAAAAGCGACAGGAGCGACACCGGGGAGCTGTTTTTT
TRBD1,-,TRBV6-5,TRBJ1-1,CASSKNRGDTEAFF,TGTGCCAGCAGTAAAAACAGGGGGGATACTGAAGCTTTCTTT
-,-,TRBV29-1,TRBJ2-2,CSATGTLNTGELFF,TGCAGCGCAACCGGGACACTAAACACCGGGGAGCTGTTTTTT
-,-,TRBV2,TRBJ1-2,CASRQGQGDSYGYTF,TGTGCCAGCAGACAAGGGCAAGGGGATTCTTATGGCTACACCTTC
-,-,TRBV28,TRBJ1-1,CASSTGGNTEAFF,TGTGCCAGCAGTACGGGGGGAAACACTGAAGCTTTCTTT
-,-,TRBV19,TRBJ1-1,CASSGGGAAELWTEAFF,TGTGCCAGTAGTGGAGGGGGGGCTGCTGAACTGTGGACTGAAGCTTTCTTT
TRBD1,-,TRBV2,TRBJ1-2,CASGDRTHRGRVDGYTF,TGTGCCAGCGGGGATCGAACTCACAGGGGGCGAGTAGATGGCTACACCTTC
TRBD2,-,TRBV4-3,TRBJ2-1,CASSQGRLAGNNEQFF,TGCGCCAGCAGCCAAGGGCGGCTAGCGGGGAACAATGAGCAGTTCTTC
-,-,TRBV15,TRBJ1-5,CATSREGYSNQPQHF,TGTGCCACCAGCAGAGAGGGCTATAGCAATCAGCCCCAGCATTTT
TRBD2,-,TRBV6-5,TRBJ2-5,CASRGTSGAQETQYF,TGTGCCAGCAGAGGGACTAGCGGGGCCCAAGAGACCCAGTACTTC
TRBD2,-,TRBV5-6,TRBJ2-1,CASAGGLADYNEQFF,TGTGCCAGCGCCGGGGGACTAGCGGACTACAATGAGCAGTTCTTC
TRBD2,-,TRBV7-7,TRBJ2-1,CASSQSGTRDEQFF,TGTGCTAGCAGCCAATCAGGGACTAGGGATGAGCAGTTCTTC
-,once,TRBV5-6,TRBJ1-1,CASSLPGSANTEAFF,TGTGCCAGCAGCTTGCCGGGTTCCGCGAACACTGAAGCTTTCTTT
TRBD2,-,TRBV7-7,TRBJ2-3,CASGVGGGGTDTQYF,TGTGCCAGCGGGGTTGGGGGGGGAGGCACAGATACGCAGTATTTT
-,-,TRBV28,TRBJ2-5,CASSPVNLAPRQETQYF,TGTGCCAGCAGTCCTGTCAATCTAGCGCCCCGACAAGAGACCCAGTACTTC
-,-,TRBV27,TRBJ1-2,CASSLGPGRVAGYGYTF,TGTGCCAGCAGTTTAGGGCCGGGGAGAGTAGCGGGCTATGGCTACACCTTC
-,once,TRBV2,TRBJ2-5,CASSEQGRYQETQYF,TGTGCCAGCAGTGAACAGGGGCGTTACCAAGAGACCCAGTACTTC
-,-,TRBV7-8,TRBJ1-2,CASSLSANYGYTF,TGTGCCAGCAGCTTGTCAGCTAACTATGGCTACACCTTC
-,-,TRBV7-9,TRBJ2-4,CSSSLVGEGNIQYF,TGTTCCAGCAGCTTAGTAGGGGAAGGAAACATTCAGTACTTC
TRBD2,-,TRBV7-8,TRBJ2-5,CASSLPTSGRAGGETQYF,TGTGCCAGCAGCTTACCCACTAGCGGGAGGGCCGGGGGAGAGACCCAGTACTTC
-,-,TRBV7-2,TRBJ2-3,CASSPRGAVGDTQYF,TGTGCCAGCAGCCCGCGGGGAGCGGTTGGGGATACGCAGTATTTT
-,-,TRBV7-2,TRBJ1-5,CASSSRQGNQPQHF,TGTGCCAGCAGCTCCCGACAGGGCAATCAGCCCCAGCATTTT
TRBD1,-,TRBV30,TRBJ2-5,CAWSVRGLGETQYF,TGTGCCTGGAGTGTAAGGGGGCTTGGGGAGACCCAGTACTTC
TRBD1,-,TRBV19,TRBJ1-1,CASTRGQVAEAEAFF,TGTGCCAGTACTCGGGGACAGGTTGCAGAGGCTGAAGCTTTCTTT
-,-,TRBV30,TRBJ2-7,CAWSGYYEQYF,TGTGCCTGGAGTGGTTACTACGAGCAGTACTTC
TRBD2,-,TRBV7-9,TRBJ2-1,CADSSSGRRAEQFF,TGTGCTGACAGCAGTAGCGGGAGGCGGGCTGAGCAGTTCTTC
-,-,TRBV5-1,TRBJ2-3,CASSLASTDTQYF,TGCGCCAGCAGCTTGGCGTCCACAGATACGCAGTATTTT
-,once,TRBV5-5,TRBJ2-3,CASSWNRFTDTQYF,TGTGCCAGCAGCTGGAACAGATTCACAGATACGCAGTATTTT
TRBD1,-,TRBV18,TRBJ1-3,CASSSPTGPSGNTIYF,TGTGCCAGCTCATCGCCGACAGGGCCCTCTGGAAACACCATATATTTT